The rows below give T cell receptor beta chains drawn from one sample of a study of blood T cell repertoires in COVID-19. TCRdb keeps only in-frame clones here, not all; method: immunoSEQ multiplex PCR. The data show under 150,000 clones, 80% to 90% seen once. The sequencing sample was made of peripheral blood. The receptors derive from a man between 50 and 59 years old with active or convalescent COVID-19. Each CDR3 is given with its conserved first and last residue. Each record gives: V gene, D gene, J gene, clone size, CDR3 DNA, CDR3 protein. D genes are given only for firm matches. The size field is filled for only some rows; it gives once, few, many or a size class.

TRBV7-2	TRBD2	TRBJ2-1	once	TGTGCCAGCAGCCGGCGGACTAGCGGGGGGTACAATGAGCAGTTCTTC	CASSRRTSGGYNEQFF
TRBV6-6	NA	TRBJ1-5	NA	TGTGCCAGCAGTTCCGAGTATAGCAATCAGCCCCAGCATTTT	CASSSEYSNQPQHF
TRBV6-5	NA	TRBJ2-7	NA	TGTGCCAGCAGATGGACAGTCGTTAGCGAGCAGTACTTC	CASRWTVVSEQYF
TRBV19	TRBD1	TRBJ1-2	NA	TGTGCCAGTAGCAACAGGGGGAGCTATGGCTACACCTTC	CASSNRGSYGYTF
TRBV11-2	TRBD1	TRBJ2-7	NA	TGTGCCAGCAGCCCGGACAGGGGGCTTGGCGAGCAGTACTTC	CASSPDRGLGEQYF
TRBV7-9	TRBD1	TRBJ2-7	many	TGTGCCAGCAGCTTACAGACAGGGGGAGTGACCTACGAGCAGTACTTC	CASSLQTGGVTYEQYF
TRBV20-1	NA	TRBJ2-7	NA	TGCAGTGCTAGTATTCTTGGGCAACCTGCCTACGAGCAGTACTTC	CSASILGQPAYEQYF
TRBV7-9	TRBD1	TRBJ2-1	few	TGTGCCAGCACCCCACAGGGGACAGGGTACGGTGAGCAGTTCTTC	CASTPQGTGYGEQFF
TRBV19	NA	TRBJ2-7	few	TGTGCCAGTAGTACCTCCCACACTAGCCACCTTTCCTACGAGCAGTACTTC	CASSTSHTSHLSYEQYF
TRBV29-1	TRBD1	TRBJ1-2	NA	TGCAGCGTTGAAGACGAAACAGGGGTTCGCTACACCTTC	CSVEDETGVRYTF
TRBV5-5	TRBD2	TRBJ2-3	NA	TGTGCCAGCAGCTCCCCCCGTAGCGGGAGAACAGATACGCAGTATTTT	CASSSPRSGRTDTQYF
TRBV28	TRBD2	TRBJ2-1	NA	TGTGCCACCGGAGGACTAGCGGGAAACAATGAGCAGTTCTTC	CATGGLAGNNEQFF
TRBV30	NA	TRBJ2-5	NA	TGTGCCTGGAGGGGCCCTAGCGTCGGAGGGACCCAGTACTTC	CAWRGPSVGGTQYF
TRBV7-2	TRBD2	TRBJ2-7	NA	TGTGCCAGCAGCCCGCGGACTAGCTCCTACTACGAGCAGTACTTC	CASSPRTSSYYEQYF
TRBV27	TRBD1	TRBJ1-5	NA	TGTGCCAGCAGTGACAGGGAGAATCAGCCCCAGCATTTT	CASSDRENQPQHF
TRBV18	TRBD2	TRBJ2-6	NA	TGTGCCAGCTCGACTAGCAGGTCGTCTGGGGCCAACGTCCTGACTTTC	CASSTSRSSGANVLTF
TRBV2	NA	TRBJ2-1	NA	TGTGCCAGCAGTGAAGAGGGAGACAATGAGCAGTTCTTC	CASSEEGDNEQFF
TRBV5-5	TRBD1	TRBJ2-5	NA	TGTGCCAGCAGCTCCTATGGGACAGGGCAAGAGACCCAGTACTTC	CASSSYGTGQETQYF
TRBV9	NA	TRBJ1-1	NA	TGTGCCAGCAGCTTACAGGGGAACACTGAAGCTTTCTTT	CASSLQGNTEAFF
TRBV30	NA	TRBJ1-5	NA	TGTGCCGGCGACAGCGGGGGGAATCAGCCCCAGCATTTT	CAGDSGGNQPQHF
TRBV2	TRBD2	TRBJ2-1	NA	TGTGCCAGCAGTGAGCTAGCGGGGGGTTATAATGAGCAGTTCTTC	CASSELAGGYNEQFF
TRBV3-1/TRBV3-2	NA	TRBJ2-7	few	TGTGCCAGCAGTCCGGCGGGAAACTACGAGCAGTACTTC	CASSPAGNYEQYF
TRBV7-2	TRBD1	TRBJ2-2	NA	TGTGCCAGCAGCCGGGACAGCATCCCCGGGGAGCTGTTTTTT	CASSRDSIPGELFF
TRBV10-2	TRBD1	TRBJ1-2	NA	TGCGCCAGCAGTGAGCCAGGGACAGGGGGCTACACCTTC	CASSEPGTGGYTF
TRBV5-1	TRBD1	TRBJ2-5	NA	TGCGCCAGCAGCTTAACAGGGGGGAGGCAAGAGACCCAGTACTTC	CASSLTGGRQETQYF
TRBV30	NA	TRBJ1-6	NA	TGTGCCTGGAGCAATGGGGGCTTAACCCTCCACTTT	CAWSNGGLTLHF
TRBV15	TRBD2	TRBJ2-3	NA	TGTGCCACCAGCAGAGATCGGAGACTAGCGGGATTAGATGAGTATTTT	CATSRDRRLAGLDEYF
TRBV2	TRBD2	TRBJ2-5	NA	TGTGCCAGCAGTGAAGTAGCGGGAGGTGAGACCCAGTACTTC	CASSEVAGGETQYF
TRBV5-1	NA	TRBJ1-1	NA	TGCGCCAGCAGCTTGACGGCGGATAGCACTGAAGCTTTCTTT	CASSLTADSTEAFF
TRBV7-2	TRBD1	TRBJ2-2	NA	TGTGCCAGCAGCCCGCCCGGGACAGGGCAGGCTGGGGAGCTGTTTTTT	CASSPPGTGQAGELFF
TRBV6-5	NA	TRBJ2-2	NA	TGTGCCAGCATTACAAGGGCGGGCACCGGGGAGCTGTTTTTT	CASITRAGTGELFF
TRBV21-1	NA	TRBJ1-3	NA	TGTGCCAGCAGCAACGATGTCGAGGTCTTTCCTGGAAACACCATATATTTT	CASSNDVEVFPGNTIYF
TRBV4-1	NA	TRBJ2-7	NA	TGCGCCAGCAGCCGAGACAGATCCTACGAGCAGTACTTC	CASSRDRSYEQYF
TRBV12-5	NA	TRBJ1-1	NA	TGTGCTAGTGGTTTGACTTTCAGGGTCACTGAAGCTTTCTTT	CASGLTFRVTEAFF
TRBV20-1	TRBD1	TRBJ2-3	NA	TGCAGTGCGAGTCAGGGGGCTGGAGATACGCAGTATTTT	CSASQGAGDTQYF
TRBV6-1	NA	TRBJ2-5	NA	TGTGCCAGCAGTGAAAGTCAGCAAGAGACCCAGTACTTC	CASSESQQETQYF
TRBV7-8	NA	TRBJ1-2	NA	TGTGCCAGCAGCTTAGGACAGGCGGAGGCCCCCTATGGCTACACCTTC	CASSLGQAEAPYGYTF
TRBV15	NA	TRBJ1-2	NA	TGTGCCACCAGCAGAGATCGGGGGGCCCTCCTATTGCCCTTC	CATSRDRGALLLPF
TRBV2	NA	TRBJ2-4	NA	TGTGCCAGCAGTGGGGGTTCCCGGGACACCTCCAAAAACATTCAGTACTTC	CASSGGSRDTSKNIQYF
TRBV2	TRBD1	TRBJ2-5	NA	TGTGCCACTGGACAGGCCCGCGGGCAAGAGACCCAGTACTTC	CATGQARGQETQYF
TRBV21-1	NA	TRBJ2-2	NA	TGTGCCAGCAGCACCCTTCCCCTAGCGTCGAACACCGGGGAGCTGTTTTTT	CASSTLPLASNTGELFF
TRBV5-4	TRBD2	TRBJ2-7	NA	TGTGCCAGCAGCTCGGTGCGGGAGTCCGGGCCTCTACCCTACGAGCAGTACTTC	CASSSVRESGPLPYEQYF
TRBV6-5	TRBD1	TRBJ1-1	NA	TGTGCCAGCAGATCCCGCCAGGGGGCGAGGGCTGAAGCTTTCTTT	CASRSRQGARAEAFF